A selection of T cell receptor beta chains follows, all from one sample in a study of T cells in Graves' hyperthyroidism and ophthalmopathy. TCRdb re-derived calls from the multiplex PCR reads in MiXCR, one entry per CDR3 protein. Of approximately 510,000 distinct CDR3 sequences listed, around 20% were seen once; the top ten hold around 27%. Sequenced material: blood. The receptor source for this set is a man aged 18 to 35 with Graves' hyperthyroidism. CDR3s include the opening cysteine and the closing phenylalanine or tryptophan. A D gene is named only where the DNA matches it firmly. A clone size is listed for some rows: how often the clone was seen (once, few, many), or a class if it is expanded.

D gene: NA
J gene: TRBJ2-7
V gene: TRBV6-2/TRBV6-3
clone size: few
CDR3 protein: CASRFRGDYEQYF
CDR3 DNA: TGTGCCAGCAGATTCCGGGGTGACTACGAGCAGTACTTC

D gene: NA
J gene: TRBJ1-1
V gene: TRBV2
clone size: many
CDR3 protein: CATLTMNTEAFF
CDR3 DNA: TGTGCCACCCTGACAATGAACACTGAAGCTTTCTTT

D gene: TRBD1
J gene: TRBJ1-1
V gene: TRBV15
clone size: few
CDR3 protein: CATSRDYRDRVTEAFF
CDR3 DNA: TGTGCCACCAGCAGAGACTATCGGGACAGGGTTACTGAAGCTTTCTTT

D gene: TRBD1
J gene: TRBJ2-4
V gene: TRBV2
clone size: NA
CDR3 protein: CASSDNRGVKNIQYF
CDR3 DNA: TGTGCCAGCAGCGACAACAGGGGAGTCAAAAACATTCAGTACTTC

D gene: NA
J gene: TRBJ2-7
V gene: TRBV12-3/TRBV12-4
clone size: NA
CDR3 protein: CASSSVTGRAYEQYF
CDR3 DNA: TGTGCCAGCAGTTCCGTTACAGGGCGCGCCTACGAGCAGTACTTC

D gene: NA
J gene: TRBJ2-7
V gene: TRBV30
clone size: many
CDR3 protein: CACAWSVISGPSYEQYF
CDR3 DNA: NA

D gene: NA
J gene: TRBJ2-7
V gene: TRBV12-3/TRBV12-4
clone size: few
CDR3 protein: CASSQLTYEQYF
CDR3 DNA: TGTGCCAGCAGTCAACTAACCTACGAGCAGTACTTC

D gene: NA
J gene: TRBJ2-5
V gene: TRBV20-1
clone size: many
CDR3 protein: CSARDLEQETQYF
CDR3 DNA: TGCAGTGCTAGAGATTTGGAGCAGGAGACCCAGTACTTC

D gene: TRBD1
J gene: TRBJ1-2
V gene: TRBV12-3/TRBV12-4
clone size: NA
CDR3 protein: CASGPGQHYGYTF
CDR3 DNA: TGTGCCAGCGGTCCGGGACAGCACTATGGCTACACCTTC

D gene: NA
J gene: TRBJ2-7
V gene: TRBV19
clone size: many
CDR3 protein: CASSMSGSSYEQYF
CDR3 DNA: TGTGCCAGTAGTATGTCGGGGTCCTCCTACGAGCAGTACTTC

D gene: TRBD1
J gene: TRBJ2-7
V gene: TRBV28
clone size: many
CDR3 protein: CASSLLVRDSSYEQYF
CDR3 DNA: TGTGCCAGCAGTCTCCTCGTCCGGGACAGTTCCTACGAGCAGTACTTC

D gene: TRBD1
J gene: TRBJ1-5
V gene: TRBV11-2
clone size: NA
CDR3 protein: CASSSRRKTGRNQPQHF
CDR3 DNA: TGTGCCAGCAGCTCCCGGCGAAAGACAGGGAGGAACCAGCCCCAGCATTTT